A single sample is the source of the 10 T cell receptor beta chains below, sequenced in a study of cytomegalovirus exposure and HLA in healthy donors. Primers for the PCR totalled 60 Vbeta and 13 Jbeta. The assay was immunoSEQ multiplex PCR, and TCRdb's table has in-frame clones only and misses some. The sample lists more than 60,000 clones, 70% to 85% occurring once. Sequencing was performed on PBMCs. The receptor source for this set is a woman younger than 45 in good health and CMV-seronegative.

The chain joins TRBV5-5 to TRBJ1-5, with D tentatively TRBD1 (5 bases). The CDR3 is made up of 14 amino acids. Trimming removed 1 base at V and 4 bases at J, with 9 bases between. CDR1 SGHKS and CDR2 YYEKEE come from the germline V gene (reference sequence). In DNA, the CDR3 is TGTGCCAGCAGCTTGATGACAGCAAATCAGCCCCAGCATTTT. Amino acids: CASSLMTANQPQHF.

This chain uses TRBV6-1 with TRBJ1-5; no clear D. In germline, CDR1 is MNHNS, CDR2 SASEGT. There are 15 residues in the CDR3. Trimming stripped 7 bases from V and 5 bases from J, with 18 bases between. CDR3 nucleotide sequence: TGTGCCAGCACCCTTGGTCTCAACTTCCATCAGCCCCAGCATTTT. This codes for CASTLGLNFHQPQHF.

The rearrangement uses TRBV11-2 and TRBJ2-3, with TRBD2 matching over 8 bases. The CDR3 totals 16 residues. V lost 2 bases to trimming and J lost 5 bases; unmatched junction nucleotides: 9. The germline CDR1 and CDR2 sequences are SGHAT and FQNNGV. The CDR3 sequence is CASSLYTGGPEDTQYF. The DNA for the CDR3 is TGTGCCAGCAGCTTATACACGGGGGGGCCCGAAGATACGCAGTATTTT.

A few counts support this clone. CDR3 sequence reads: CASSVNPSSAGGNTEAFF. The CDR3 nucleotides are TGTGCCAGCAGCGTAAATCCTAGTTCGGCAGGAGGGAACACTGAAGCTTTCTTT. The gene calls are TRBV9 and TRBJ1-1; no clear D. V lost 1 base and J lost 1, with 20 bases in between. Germline CDR1 is SGDLS and CDR2 is YYNGEE. The CDR3 loop spans 18 amino acids.

The chain is built from TRBV7-2 and TRBJ2-7; D possibly corresponds to TRBD2 (7 bases). The CDR3 sequence is 14 residues long. Germline V lookup: CDR1 SGHTA, CDR2 FQGNSA. V lost 3 bases and J 4 bases, leaving 13 bases between the germline ends. The chain's CDR3 is CASSLSGGGYEQYV. DNA of the CDR3: TGTGCCAGCAGCTTGTCGGGGGGCGGTTACGAGCAGTACGTC.

This clone came up a few times. The chain is built from TRBV9 and TRBJ2-7; 10 nucleotides align to TRBD1. CDR1 is SGDLS, CDR2 YYNGEE, per germline. Trimming cost V 4 bases and J 2 bases; bases outside gene matches: 3. This CDR3 is 14 amino acids long. This CDR3 reads CASSPGTGAYEQYF. The CDR3 coding sequence is TGTGCCAGCAGCCCCGGGACAGGGGCCTACGAGCAGTACTTC.

This clone was seen once. The CDR3 nucleotides read TGTGCCAGCAGCGTAGGCGGGAGGACCTACAATGAGCAGTTCTTC. Encoded protein: CASSVGGRTYNEQFF. This chain joins TRBV9 and TRBJ2-1, with 8 bases lining up with TRBD2. V was clipped by 0 bases and J by 2 bases; unmatched bases: 1. Germline assignment: CDR1 SGDLS and CDR2 YYNGEE. The CDR3 runs 15 residues.

The CDR3 here is CASRHRETNTEAFF. In DNA, the CDR3 is TGTGCCAGCAGACACAGGGAAACGAACACTGAAGCTTTCTTT. The J gene is TRBJ1-1, the V gene TRBV5-6, with D tentatively TRBD1 (6 bases). V lost 5 bases and J lost 1, with 12 bases in between. The CDR3 sequence is 14 residues long. Germline CDR1 SGHDT, CDR2 YYEEEE.

This chain connects TRBV7-8 to TRBJ1-1, with D possibly matching TRBD1 (6 bases). CDR1 SGHVS and CDR2 FQNEAQ come from the germline V gene. The V end lost 5 bases, the J end lost 5 bases, and 18 bases lay between the germline ends. The CDR3 runs to 15 residues. The CDR3 reads CASSTSDSGMTEAFF. The CDR3 DNA follows: TGTGCCAGCAGCACGTCGGACAGCGGTATGACTGAAGCTTTCTTT. The whole variable domain, remainder taken from reference TRBV7-8 and TRBJ1-1, is GAGVSQSPRYKVAKRGQDVALRCDPISGHVSLFWYQQALGQGPEFLTYFQNEAQLDKSGLPSDRFFAERPEGSVSTLKIQRTQQEDSAVYLCASSTSDSGMTEAFFGQGTRLTVV.

This clone was found a few times. The V call is TRBV5-1, the J call TRBJ2-1; 13 positions match TRBD2. J was trimmed by 10 bases and V by 5 bases; bases with no gene match: 3. The CDR3 has 13 amino acids. Germline lookup yields CDR1 SGHRS and CDR2 YFSETQ. In nucleotides, the CDR3 is TGCGCCAGCAGACTAGCGGGGGGGCGGGAGCAGTTCTTC. It codes for CASRLAGGREQFF.